The 9 T cell receptor beta chains below come from one sample, sequenced in a study of control samples from healthy donors and cancer patients. This table comes from immunoSEQ multiplex PCR, and its TCRdb copy is limited to in-frame clones, with some not included. Of around 95,000 clones listed, 70% to 90% are singletons. The sequenced sample consisted of blood. These receptors were taken from a man in his thirties or forties in good health.

The chain uses TRBV6-6 and TRBJ1-2, with 9 nucleotides matching TRBD1. The V and J ends lost 5 bases and 3 bases, in that order; junction bases with no gene match: 4. The length of the CDR3 is 14 residues. Per germline, CDR1 MNHNY and CDR2 SVGAGI (reference sequence). CDR3 sequence (DNA): TGTGCCAGCAGTGGGACAGGGAGCGACTATGGCTACACCTTC. This sequence encodes CASSGTGSDYGYTF.

The chain links TRBV3-1 (or the pseudogene TRBV3-2) to TRBJ1-1; D might be TRBD1 (6 bases). Trimming shortened V by 4 bases and J by 4 bases, and 13 bases separated the two germline ends. CDR3 size: 14 residues. Germline loops: CDR1 LGHDT, CDR2 YNNKEL (reference sequence). Here the CDR3 DNA reads TGTGCCAGCAGCCCACAGGGACCCGGCACTGAAGCTTTCTTT. Its protein is CASSPQGPGTEAFF.

The chain recombines TRBV10-3 with TRBJ2-1, with TRBD2 matching 13 bases. V was clipped by 6 bases and J by 7 bases; unmatched bases: 6. Germline V CDR1 and CDR2: ENHRY, SYGVKD. The CDR3 sequence is 15 residues long. The chain's CDR3 is CAISPGLAGTNEQFF. CDR3 coding DNA: TGTGCCATCAGCCCGGGACTAGCGGGAACAAATGAGCAGTTCTTC.

The CDR3 nucleotides read TGCGCCAGCAGCTTGGGGACGGCAGACACCGGGGAGCTGTTTTTT. It is translated as CASSLGTADTGELFF. V is TRBV5-1 and J is TRBJ2-2; no reliable D call. Germline values: CDR1 SGHRS, CDR2 YFSETQ. The V gene lost 0 bases and the J gene lost 3 bases, with 9 bases spanning the gap. This CDR3 region has 15 residues. Complete variable domain (other parts from reference TRBV5-1 and TRBJ2-2): KAGVTQTPRYLIKTRGQQVTLSCSPISGHRSVSWYQQTPGQGLQFLFEYFSETQRNKGNFPGRFSGRQFSNSRSEMNVSTLELGDSALYLCASSLGTADTGELFFGEGSRLTVL.

The rearrangement joins TRBV4-2 to TRBJ1-2; possibly TRBD1 for D (5 bases). Germline CDR1 is LGHNA and CDR2 is YNFKEQ. The V and J ends lost 1 base and 4 bases respectively, with 13 bases between them. The CDR3 extends over 15 amino acids. The CDR3 reads CASSQGLAGSYGYTF. The CDR3, as DNA: TGTGCCAGCAGCCAAGGGTTGGCAGGGTCCTATGGCTACACCTTC.

This clone was found a few times. This chain connects TRBV5-6 to TRBJ1-5, with D perhaps matching TRBD1 (6 bases). Germline values: CDR1 SGHDT, CDR2 YYEEEE. This CDR3 has 16 residues. The V gene lost 0 bases and the J gene lost 7 bases, with 17 bases spanning the gap. The CDR3 DNA sequence: TGTGCCAGCAGCTTGGCTTCGGGGGCCCGGGGGCAGCCCCAGCATTTT. This codes for CASSLASGARGQPQHF.

J is TRBJ1-1 and V is TRBV11-2; D gene unclear. CDR3 size: 13 residues. The V gene lost 2 bases and the J gene lost 3 bases, with 7 bases spanning the gap. Looked up from germline, CDR1 is SGHAT and CDR2 is FQNNGV. The CDR3 DNA sequence: TGTGCCAGCAGCTTAAATACGTACACTGAAGCTTTCTTT. Its protein is CASSLNTYTEAFF.

The chain joins TRBV6-5 to TRBJ1-1; no clear D. The CDR3 has 15 amino acids. V was clipped by 0 bases and J by 0 bases, with 8 bases between them. CDR1 and CDR2 (germline): MNHEY, SVGAGI. The CDR3 DNA is TGTGCCAGCAGTTACTCGCCCGGCTTGAACACTGAAGCTTTCTTT. Translation gives CASSYSPGLNTEAFF.

Here the CDR3 reads CASSQESMVFGANVLTF. CDR3 DNA: TGTGCCAGCAGCCAAGAATCCATGGTTTTTGGGGCCAACGTCCTGACTTTC. V usage is TRBV3-1 (or the pseudogene TRBV3-2) and J usage is TRBJ2-6; D gene ambiguous. The CDR3 runs to 17 residues. The germline V gene has CDR1 LGHDT and CDR2 YNNKEL (reference sequence). V gave up 0 bases and J gave up 3 bases, with 12 bases separating them.